A selection of T cell receptor beta chains follows, all from one sample in a study of shared clonotypes between healthy human individuals. The data were produced by immunoSEQ multiplex PCR, yet TCRdb's version contains in-frame clones alone and is incomplete. The sample includes roughly 2.4 million clones, 95% of them seen just once. What was sequenced was naive CD4+ T cells sorted from blood. These receptors were taken from a man aged 18-30 years in good health. Both conserved end residues are part of each CDR3. The D gene is left open where the match is weak. A clone size is listed for some rows: how often the clone was seen (once, few, many), or a class if it is expanded.

abundance,d_gene,j_gene,v_gene,CDR3nt,CDR3aa
NA,NA,TRBJ1-1,TRBV6-6,TGTGCCAGCAGTTACTTCCCGGAGAACACTGAAGCTTTCTTT,CASSYFPENTEAFF
few,NA,TRBJ1-6,TRBV5-1,TGCGCCAGCAGCGACGGACCGAATTCACCCCTCCACTTT,CASSDGPNSPLHF
NA,TRBD1,TRBJ1-1,TRBV6-5,TGTGCCAGCACCAGGGACAGGGGCGGCACTGAAGCTTTCTTT,CASTRDRGGTEAFF
NA,TRBD2,TRBJ2-3,TRBV11-2,TGTGCCAGCAGCTTAGATAGCGGGGGCACAGATACGCAGTATTTT,CASSLDSGGTDTQYF
NA,TRBD2,TRBJ2-7,TRBV19,TGTGCCAGTAGTATAGGAGGACTAGCGGGAACCTACGAGCAGTACTTC,CASSIGGLAGTYEQYF
few,NA,TRBJ1-2,TRBV20-1,TGCAGTGCGGGGGATTATGGCTACACCTTC,CSAGDYGYTF
NA,NA,TRBJ1-5,TRBV13,TGTGCCAGCAGCGGATCCCAGGGGTTAGATCAGCCCCAGCATTTT,CASSGSQGLDQPQHF
NA,NA,TRBJ1-2,TRBV11-3,TGTGCCAGCAGCTTAGGGGCCGCGAACTATGGCTACACCTTC,CASSLGAANYGYTF
NA,NA,TRBJ2-7,TRBV28,TGTGCCAGCAGCCTTAGGTTGGGGGAGCAGTACTTC,CASSLRLGEQYF
NA,TRBD1,TRBJ1-1,TRBV5-1,TGCGCCAGCAGCTGGGACAGCAACACTGAAGCTTTCTTT,CASSWDSNTEAFF
NA,TRBD1,TRBJ1-1,TRBV7-9,TGTGCCAGCAGCCATCGGACAGGGGCGAATATGAACACTGAAGCTTTCTTT,CASSHRTGANMNTEAFF
NA,NA,TRBJ2-3,TRBV18,TGTGCCAGCTCAGCCGGGACCACAGATACGCAGTATTTT,CASSAGTTDTQYF
NA,TRBD1,TRBJ1-4,TRBV28,TGTGCCAGCAGGAGAGGGACAGGACGGGGAGAAAAACTGTTTTTT,CASRRGTGRGEKLFF
NA,NA,TRBJ2-2,TRBV29-1,TGCAGCGTTGGGGCAAACACCGGGGAGCTGTTTTTT,CSVGANTGELFF
NA,NA,TRBJ2-7,TRBV11-1,TGTGCCAGCAGCTTAGACCCAGGGGTGGCCTACGAGCAGTACTTC,CASSLDPGVAYEQYF
NA,NA,TRBJ2-7,TRBV5-5,TGTGCCAGCAGACCTGGTCCGGCGGGTGGGGAGCAGTACTTC,CASRPGPAGGEQYF
NA,TRBD2,TRBJ2-1,TRBV27,TGTGCCAGCAGTTGGACTAGCGGCTACAATGAGCAGTTCTTC,CASSWTSGYNEQFF
NA,TRBD2,TRBJ2-3,TRBV7-2,TGTGCCAGCAGCCCCTTAAGCGGGGGGGGCACAGATACGCAGTATTTT,CASSPLSGGGTDTQYF
NA,TRBD2,TRBJ2-1,TRBV5-4,TGTGCCAGCAGCTCCTTCCTAGCGGGATTGAATGAGCAGTTCTTC,CASSSFLAGLNEQFF
NA,NA,TRBJ1-2,TRBV28,TGTGCCAGCAGCTGGACAGCCCCTAACTATGGCTACACCTTC,CASSWTAPNYGYTF
NA,NA,TRBJ2-7,TRBV9,TGTGCCAGCAGCGGAGGCGGAGCATTTGAGCAGTACTTC,CASSGGGAFEQYF
once,TRBD1,TRBJ1-5,TRBV2,TGTGCCAGCAGTCGGACAGGGCAAGGTAGCAATCAGCCCCAGCATTTT,CASSRTGQGSNQPQHF
NA,NA,TRBJ1-2,TRBV6-1,TGTGCCAGCAGTGAACAAGGAACAGGTAGTGGCTACACCTTC,CASSEQGTGSGYTF
NA,TRBD1,TRBJ1-4,TRBV5-1,TGCGCCAGCAGCCAGGGGGCATTACCATCTAATGAAAAACTGTTTTTT,CASSQGALPSNEKLFF
once,NA,TRBJ2-2,TRBV27,TGTGCCAGCAGTCGGGGCGATTACACCGGGGAGCTGTTTTTT,CASSRGDYTGELFF
NA,NA,TRBJ1-1,TRBV11-3,TGTGCCAGCAGTTTAGGGGGATCTTTGACTGAAGCTTTCTTT,CASSLGGSLTEAFF
NA,TRBD2,TRBJ2-1,TRBV6-1,TGTGCCAGCAGTGAAGCAGGCCTAGCGGCTTACAATGAGCAGTTCTTC,CASSEAGLAAYNEQFF
NA,NA,TRBJ2-2,TRBV11-2,TGTGCCAGCAGCCAATTCACCGGGACACTGGGCACCGGGGAGCTGTTTTTT,CASSQFTGTLGTGELFF
NA,TRBD2,TRBJ2-1,TRBV6-5,TGTGCCAGCAGCCCGAGGACTAGCGGGAGAATGGGGCAGTTCTTC,CASSPRTSGRMGQFF
once,TRBD1,TRBJ1-2,TRBV25-1,TGTGCCAGTTCAAGTCCGGGACAGGGGGCGCTGGGTGATGGCTACACCTTC,CASSSPGQGALGDGYTF
NA,NA,TRBJ1-2,TRBV5-8,TGTGCCAGCAGCTCGTTGACACGGAGCTATGGCTACACCTTC,CASSSLTRSYGYTF
NA,TRBD1,TRBJ1-2,TRBV27,TGTGCCAGCAGTCCGACGACAGGGGCGGGAGGCTACACCTTC,CASSPTTGAGGYTF
NA,NA,TRBJ2-1,TRBV11-2,TGTGCCAGCAGCCTAGGAACGTTGAGCTCCTACAATGAGCAGTTCTTC,CASSLGTLSSYNEQFF
NA,NA,TRBJ1-5,TRBV6-1,TGTGCCAGCAGCCGGGGCCCCGATCAGCCCCAGCATTTT,CASSRGPDQPQHF
NA,NA,TRBJ2-3,TRBV5-1,TGCGCCAGCAGCTTTGGAGGGGTATCAGATACGCAGTATTTT,CASSFGGVSDTQYF
NA,TRBD1,TRBJ2-7,TRBV6-5,TGTGCCAGCAGTTCCCCGGGACAGGGGACTCTCGAGCAGTACTTC,CASSSPGQGTLEQYF
NA,NA,TRBJ2-5,TRBV4-2,TGTGCCAGCAGCCAAGTAGTCGGAGCGGTCCAAGAGACCCAGTACTTC,CASSQVVGAVQETQYF
NA,NA,TRBJ1-2,TRBV28,TGTGCCAGCAGCTGGACATCTAACTATGGCTACACCTTC,CASSWTSNYGYTF
NA,NA,TRBJ2-4,TRBV19,TGTGCCAGTAGCCTGGGGTGGGTAGCAGCAGCCAAAAACATTCAGTACTTC,CASSLGWVAAAKNIQYF
NA,TRBD2,TRBJ2-7,TRBV4-1,TGCGCCAGCAGCCAAGACCCTAGCGGGAGTTTTTACGAGCAGTACTTC,CASSQDPSGSFYEQYF
once,NA,TRBJ2-7,TRBV6-6,TGTGCCAGCAGTTACTCGGCCTACTACGAGCAGTACTTC,CASSYSAYYEQYF
NA,NA,TRBJ2-2,TRBV7-2,TGTGCCAGCAGTAAAGGGGCCCGGAACACCGGGGAGCTGTTTTTT,CASSKGARNTGELFF
NA,NA,TRBJ2-2,TRBV28,TGTGCCAGCAGTTTAGGTTTACCGAACACCGGGGAGCTGTTTTTT,CASSLGLPNTGELFF
NA,NA,TRBJ2-1,TRBV5-1,TGCGCCAGCAGCTTGGGTGGGACCGGTTTCAATGAGCAGTTCTTC,CASSLGGTGFNEQFF
NA,NA,TRBJ1-1,TRBV28,TGTGCCAGCTCAGGGGTCCCGGGTAGGGGGAACACTGAAGCTTTCTTT,CASSGVPGRGNTEAFF
few,NA,TRBJ1-6,TRBV6-6,TGTGCCAGCAGTTTAGAGCAGGGAAAAGGATCACCCCTCCACTTT,CASSLEQGKGSPLHF
NA,TRBD2,TRBJ2-3,TRBV5-1,TGCGCCAGTAAACCGGGACTAGCCCAGAGGGCAGATACGCAGTATTTT,CASKPGLAQRADTQYF
once,NA,TRBJ1-2,TRBV14,TGTGCCAGCAGCCAAGTAATTTCCGGACACGGCTACACCTTC,CASSQVISGHGYTF
NA,NA,TRBJ2-2,TRBV6-5,TGTGCCAGCAGTCCACAGGGAAACACCGGGGAGCTGTTTTTT,CASSPQGNTGELFF
NA,TRBD1,TRBJ1-2,TRBV2,TGTGCCAGCAGTGAGGACAGGGTAGATGGCTACACCTTC,CASSEDRVDGYTF
NA,NA,TRBJ2-3,TRBV29-1,TGCAGCGTTGAAGCTATCCCTGCCCCAGATACGCAGTATTTT,CSVEAIPAPDTQYF
NA,NA,TRBJ2-7,TRBV7-2,TGTGCCAGCAGCTCCGGGACGGTTCCCTACGAGCAGTACTTC,CASSSGTVPYEQYF